This T cell receptor beta chain was identified during a study of T cells after yellow fever vaccination (dated by TCRdb to about 2019). About the investigation overall: The SMART-Seq v4 Ultra Low Input RNA kit was used to prepare libraries from fractions with low cell numbers. To follow T-cell clones before and after both primary and booster YFV17D yellow fever vaccination, bulk TCR alpha and beta repertoires underwent longitudinal sequencing. The cohort comprised two healthy male donors, one aged 18 to 29 and one aged 30 to 40 years. Blood was collected at multiple timepoints before and after primary and secondary immunization, and bulk PBMC replicates and cell subsets were isolated.

The table lists this clonotype with a few counts. Its antigen is currently not known. It has no much larger one-base neighbor in the sample; base qualities were not kept. This specimen's treatment or condition label, per the study, means: live attenuated yellow fever vaccine strain. At each blood-draw timepoint, two biological replicates of bulk PBMCs were obtained. PBMCs were isolated from peripheral blood using a standard Ficoll-Paque protocol. RNA was extracted with TriZol from bulk PBMCs, CD4 and CD8 fractions, and dextramer-positive and dextramer-negative fractions. Germline trimming amounts to 3 bases on V and 0 bases on J, with 6 as the count of junction bases outside the gene matches. From the germline V gene, CDR1 is LGHNA and CDR2 is YSLEER. From cysteine to phenylalanine, the CDR3 is 17 amino acids long. Only the CDR3 DNA is retained, 51 bases long and in frame from the first base. General study outcomes and caveats: The secondary T-cell response was weaker than the primary response but faster, peaking on day 5 instead of day 15. Because the study included only a couple of donors, the extent to which the findings can be generalized is limited. Computational filtering was needed because FACS-sorted repertoires could contain abundant contaminating clonotypes from the bulk population. A small share of clonotypes was detected in both CD4 and CD8 compartments, with the overlap likely arising from convergent recombination. Most clones expanded after primary vaccination were re-detected after the booster (around 96% of CD4 and roughly 85% of CD8), suggesting broad memory maintenance.

The instrument was an Illumina NovaSeq 6000. Synthesis of TCR cDNA relied on 5'RACE template switching, a step that introduced a universal primer site along with unique molecular identifiers. Priming of cDNA synthesis was performed from both the TCR alpha and TCR beta constant segments. Libraries were amplified in two PCR steps, with sample barcodes and sequencing adapters added in the second step. Sequencing of libraries was done on Illumina HiSeq 2500 (2x100 bp) or NovaSeq (2x150 bp). Per the source publication's procedure: Reads were demultiplexed and collapsed into UMI consensus sequences with MIGEC, and V(D)J alignment was performed with MiXCR. Using edgeR on replicate PBMC samples, clonotypes were called vaccine-responding if FDR was below 0.01 and the log2 fold change was above 5 up to day 15. CD4 or CD8 identity was assigned to each bulk clonotype according to whether the clonotype was present at higher abundance in the sequenced CD4 repertoire or the sequenced CD8 repertoire. Through fastp at Q25 and MiXCR, TCRdb rebuilt clones from the public reads, retaining in-frame beta chains. CDR3 protein sequences are deduplicated, and each keeps its most common genes and DNA. None of the V and J calls come from the authors' own analysis; TCRdb made them. The sample records 250,000 or so distinct CDR3 sequences, about 3.9% of which are singletons. The ten largest clones capture about a fifth of the sample.

The input for sequencing was PBMCs, taken 15 days after the yellow fever booster vaccination. The receptor's source is a man aged 18 to 35 who received the YFV17D yellow fever vaccine. The sequence is built from TRBV4-3 and TRBJ2-5; 11 junctional bases match TRBD2. Here the CDR3 is given as CASSQQLAGAYQETQYF. The DNA sequence is TGCGCCAGCAGCCAGCAACTAGCGGGGGCGTACCAAGAGACCCAGTACTTC.